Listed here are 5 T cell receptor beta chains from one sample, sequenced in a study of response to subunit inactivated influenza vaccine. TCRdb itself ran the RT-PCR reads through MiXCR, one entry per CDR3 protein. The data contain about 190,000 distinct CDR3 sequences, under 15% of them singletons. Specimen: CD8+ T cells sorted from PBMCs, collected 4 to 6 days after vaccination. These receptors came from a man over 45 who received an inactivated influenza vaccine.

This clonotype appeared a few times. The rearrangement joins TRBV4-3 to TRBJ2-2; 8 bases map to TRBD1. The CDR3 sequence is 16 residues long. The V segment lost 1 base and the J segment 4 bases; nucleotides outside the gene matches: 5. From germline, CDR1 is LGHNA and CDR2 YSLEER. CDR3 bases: TGCGCCAGCAGCCAAGGTTGGACAGGGAGCACCGGGGAGCTGTTTTTT. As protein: CASSQGWTGSTGELFF.

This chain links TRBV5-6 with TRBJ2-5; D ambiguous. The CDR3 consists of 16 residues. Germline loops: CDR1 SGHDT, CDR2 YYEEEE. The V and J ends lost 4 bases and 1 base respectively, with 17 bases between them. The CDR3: CASSLPRNRLQETQYF. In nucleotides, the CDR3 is TGTGCCAGCAGCCTGCCCAGAAACAGACTCCAAGAGACCCAGTACTTC.

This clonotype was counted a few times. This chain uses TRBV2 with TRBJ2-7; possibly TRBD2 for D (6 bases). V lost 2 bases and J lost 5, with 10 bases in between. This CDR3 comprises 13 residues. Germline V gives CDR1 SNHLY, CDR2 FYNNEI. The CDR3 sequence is CASSERTGDEQYF. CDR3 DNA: TGTGCCAGCAGTGAAAGGACGGGGGACGAGCAGTACTTC.

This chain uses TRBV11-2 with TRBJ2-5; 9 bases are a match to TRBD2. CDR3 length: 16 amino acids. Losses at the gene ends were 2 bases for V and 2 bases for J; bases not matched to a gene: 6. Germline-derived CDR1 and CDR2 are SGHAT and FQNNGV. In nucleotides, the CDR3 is TGTGCCAGCAGCTTACCCTGGACTAGCGTGCAAGAGACCCAGTACTTC. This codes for CASSLPWTSVQETQYF.

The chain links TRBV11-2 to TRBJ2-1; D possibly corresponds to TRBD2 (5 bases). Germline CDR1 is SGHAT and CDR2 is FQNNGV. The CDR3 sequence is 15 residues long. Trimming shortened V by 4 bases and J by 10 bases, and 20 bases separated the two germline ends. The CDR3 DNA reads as TGTGCCAGCAGCTCAGGAGGCTGGAGCAATCGGGAGCAGTTCTTC. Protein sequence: CASSSGGWSNREQFF.